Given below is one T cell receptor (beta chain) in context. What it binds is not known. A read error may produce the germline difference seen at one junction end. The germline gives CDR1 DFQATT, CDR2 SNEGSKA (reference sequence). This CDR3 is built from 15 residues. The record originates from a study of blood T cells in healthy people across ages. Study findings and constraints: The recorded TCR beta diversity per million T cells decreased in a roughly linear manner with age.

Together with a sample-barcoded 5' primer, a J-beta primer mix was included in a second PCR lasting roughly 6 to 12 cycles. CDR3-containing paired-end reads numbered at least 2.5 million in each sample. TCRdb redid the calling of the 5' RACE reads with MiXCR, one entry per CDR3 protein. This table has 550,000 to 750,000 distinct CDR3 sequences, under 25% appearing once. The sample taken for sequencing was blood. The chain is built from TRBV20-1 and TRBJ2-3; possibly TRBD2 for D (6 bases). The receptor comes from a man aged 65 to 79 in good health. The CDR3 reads CRATSVRLATDTQYF. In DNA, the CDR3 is TGCAGAGCTACATCTGTAAGGCTAGCGACAGATACGCAGTATTTT.